The source of this T cell receptor beta chain is a study of cytomegalovirus exposure and HLA in healthy donors. From germline, CDR1 is MNHEY and CDR2 SVGAGI. The V gene lost 5 bases and the J gene lost 2 bases, with 12 bases spanning the gap. This CDR3 is 14 amino acids long. TCRdb's copy holds only in-frame clones and misses some; the assay was immunoSEQ multiplex PCR. The table has 150,000 to 200,000 clones, 95% to 97% seen once; the top ten hold about 0.89%. This sequence was found in a woman between 18 and 29 years old in good health and CMV-seronegative. This sequence joins TRBV6-5 and TRBJ1-2; a possible D gene is TRBD1 (6 bases). Sequenced material: PBMCs. CDR3 amino acids: CASSERGANYGYTF. For the CDR3, the DNA is TGTGCCAGCAGTGAACGGGGGGCGAACTATGGCTACACCTTC.